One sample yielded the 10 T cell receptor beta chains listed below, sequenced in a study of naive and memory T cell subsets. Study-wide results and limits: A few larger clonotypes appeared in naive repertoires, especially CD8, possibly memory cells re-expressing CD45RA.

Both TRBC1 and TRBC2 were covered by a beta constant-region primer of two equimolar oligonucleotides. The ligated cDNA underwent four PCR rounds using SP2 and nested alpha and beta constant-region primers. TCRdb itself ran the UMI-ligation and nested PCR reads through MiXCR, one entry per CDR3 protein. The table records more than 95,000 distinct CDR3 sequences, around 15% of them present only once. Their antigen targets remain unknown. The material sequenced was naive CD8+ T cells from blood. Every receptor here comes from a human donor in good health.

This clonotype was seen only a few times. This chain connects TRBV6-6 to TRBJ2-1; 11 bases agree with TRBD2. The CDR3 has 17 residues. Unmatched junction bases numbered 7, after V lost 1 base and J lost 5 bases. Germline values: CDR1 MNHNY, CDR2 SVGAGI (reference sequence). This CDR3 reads CASSYFLAGGLNNEQFF. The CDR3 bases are TGTGCCAGCAGTTACTTCCTAGCGGGAGGATTAAACAATGAGCAGTTCTTC.

The CDR3 region is CASSYFEGGVQETQYF. As DNA, the CDR3 is TGTGCCAGCAGTTACTTTGAGGGCGGGGTGCAAGAGACCCAGTACTTC. V and J are TRBV6-6 and TRBJ2-5; D may be TRBD2 (6 bases). The length of the CDR3 is 16 residues. Germline V gene data show CDR1 as MNHNY and CDR2 as SVGAGI (reference sequence). Trimming took 1 base from V and 2 from J, leaving 14 bases between them.

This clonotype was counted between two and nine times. The chain's CDR3 is CASNLGQSLNEQFF. Written as DNA, the CDR3 is TGTGCCAGTAATCTCGGACAAAGTCTTAATGAGCAGTTCTTC. V gene TRBV19 combines with J gene TRBJ2-1, with D perhaps matching TRBD1 (5 bases). CDR1 and CDR2 from the germline V gene are LNHDA and SQIVND (reference sequence). V lost 7 bases to trimming and J lost 7 bases, with 17 bases between them. The length of the CDR3 is 14 residues.

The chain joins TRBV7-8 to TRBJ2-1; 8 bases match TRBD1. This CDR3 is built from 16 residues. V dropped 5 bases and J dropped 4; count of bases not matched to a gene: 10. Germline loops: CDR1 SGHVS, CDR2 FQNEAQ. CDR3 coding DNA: TGTGCCAGCAGCAAAACAGGGGGGTTGTCGTACAATGAGCAGTTCTTC. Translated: CASSKTGGLSYNEQFF.

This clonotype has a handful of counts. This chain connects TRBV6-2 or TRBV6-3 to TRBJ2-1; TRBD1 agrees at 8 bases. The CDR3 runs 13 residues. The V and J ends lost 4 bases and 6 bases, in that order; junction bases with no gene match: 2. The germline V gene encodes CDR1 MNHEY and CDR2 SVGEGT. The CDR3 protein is CASSLDRANEQFF. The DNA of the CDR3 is TGTGCCAGCAGTTTGGACAGGGCCAATGAGCAGTTCTTC.

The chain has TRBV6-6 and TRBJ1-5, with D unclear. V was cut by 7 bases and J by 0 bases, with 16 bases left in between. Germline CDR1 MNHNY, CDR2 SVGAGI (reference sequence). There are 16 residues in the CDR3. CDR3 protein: CASTLLHSNSNQPQHF. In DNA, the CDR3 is TGTGCCAGCACCCTACTCCATTCAAATAGCAATCAGCCCCAGCATTTT.

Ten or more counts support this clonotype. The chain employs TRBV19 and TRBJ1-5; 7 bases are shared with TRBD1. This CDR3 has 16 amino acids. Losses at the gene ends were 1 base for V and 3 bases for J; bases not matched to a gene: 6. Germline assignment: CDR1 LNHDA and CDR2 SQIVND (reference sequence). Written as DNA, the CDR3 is TGTGCCAGTAGTATAGTCGCCGGGACAGTCAATCAGCCCCAGCATTTT. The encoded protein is CASSIVAGTVNQPQHF.

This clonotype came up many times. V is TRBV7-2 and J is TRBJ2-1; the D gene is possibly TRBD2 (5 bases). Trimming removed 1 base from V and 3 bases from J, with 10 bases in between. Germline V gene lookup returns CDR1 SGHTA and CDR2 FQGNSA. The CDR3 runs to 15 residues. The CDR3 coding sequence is TGTGCCAGCAGCTTAGGGCTAGCTGTCTACAATGAGCAGTTCTTC. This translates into CASSLGLAVYNEQFF.

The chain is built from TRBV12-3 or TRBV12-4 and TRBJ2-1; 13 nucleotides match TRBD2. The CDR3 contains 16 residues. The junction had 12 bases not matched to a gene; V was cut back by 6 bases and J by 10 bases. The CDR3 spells CASRTSGTSGKGEQFF. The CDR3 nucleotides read TGTGCCAGCAGAACGAGTGGGACTAGCGGGAAGGGGGAGCAGTTCTTC.

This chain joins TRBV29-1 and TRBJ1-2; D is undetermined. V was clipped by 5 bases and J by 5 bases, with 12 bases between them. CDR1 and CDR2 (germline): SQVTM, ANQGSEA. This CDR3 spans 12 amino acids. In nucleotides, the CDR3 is TGCAGCGTTCCCAATGGGCCATATGGCTACACCTTC. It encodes CSVPNGPYGYTF. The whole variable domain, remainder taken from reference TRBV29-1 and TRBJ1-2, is SAVISQKPSRDICQRGTSLTIQCQVDSQVTMMFWYRQQPGQSLTLIATANQGSEATYESGFVIDKFPISRPNLTFSTLTVSNMSPEDSSIYLCSVPNGPYGYTFGSGTRLTVV.